One and the same sample provided the 20 T cell receptor beta chains below, sequenced in a study of naive and memory T cell subsets. Two oligonucleotides, mixed equimolar, formed the beta constant-region primer covering TRBC1 and TRBC2. TCRdb redid the calling of the UMI-ligation and nested PCR reads with MiXCR, one entry per CDR3 protein. The sample includes 75,000 to 85,000 distinct CDR3 sequences, approximately 14% of them seen just once. The specimen was central memory CD4+ T cells from blood. The receptors stem from a human donor in good health.

In this sample, this clonotype turned up many times. The V call is TRBV12-3 or TRBV12-4, the J call TRBJ2-5, with D maybe TRBD1 (6 bases). Trimming shortened V by 0 bases and J by 6 bases, and 14 bases separated the two germline ends. The CDR3 is made up of 15 amino acids. The CDR3 loop is CASSLAPGQFKTQYF. The CDR3 DNA reads TGTGCCAGCAGTTTAGCTCCCGGACAGTTCAAGACCCAGTACTTC.

The chain uses TRBV3-1 and TRBJ1-6; D remains ambiguous. This CDR3 is 12 amino acids long. V was cut by 6 bases and J by 4 bases, with 4 bases left in between. The germline V gene encodes CDR1 LGHDT and CDR2 YNNKEL (reference sequence). CDR3 region: CASSRYNSPLHF. The CDR3 DNA reads as TGTGCCAGCAGTCGTTATAATTCACCCCTCCACTTT.

The table lists this clonotype with many counts. V and J are TRBV7-9 and TRBJ1-5; TRBD1 might be the D (6 bases). The CDR3 contains 15 residues. V gave up 1 base and J gave up 4 bases, with 11 bases separating them. Germline CDR1 reads SEHNR; CDR2 reads FQNEAQ (reference sequence). CDR3 DNA: TGTGCCAGCAGCTTAGGGGACCAGGGGAATCAGCCCCAGCATTTT. Translation: CASSLGDQGNQPQHF.

This clonotype was recorded at least ten times. The chain is built from TRBV23-1 and TRBJ2-6, with TRBD1 matching over 7 bases. TRBV23-1 is designated an ORF whose function remains uncertain. Trimming took 4 bases from V and 5 from J; bases not matched to a gene: 14. The CDR3 is made up of 18 amino acids. CDR3 region: CASSLRGQLAARANVLTF. In DNA, the CDR3 is TGCGCCAGCAGTCTGAGGGGACAGCTCGCTGCGAGGGCCAACGTCCTGACTTTC.

This clonotype came up a few times. CDR3 amino acids: CASSAGTQSYNEQFF. The DNA of the CDR3 is TGTGCCAGCAGTGCCGGGACCCAGTCCTACAATGAGCAGTTCTTC. J is TRBJ2-1 and V is TRBV11-2, with D tentatively TRBD1 or TRBD2 (5 bases each). CDR1 SGHAT and CDR2 FQNNGV come from the germline V gene. V shed 6 bases and J shed 1 base, with 13 bases lying between them. The CDR3 is 15 residues long.

This clonotype was picked up a small number of times. V and J are TRBV7-9 and TRBJ2-7; 8 nucleotides match TRBD1. V shed 2 bases and J 7 bases; nucleotides not matched to a gene: 10. The CDR3 runs to 15 residues. CDR1 SEHNR and CDR2 FQNEAQ come from the germline V gene (reference sequence). The CDR3 DNA sequence: TGTGCCAGCAGCTTACGAAATGGACAGGGCGAGGAGCAGTACTTC. Translation: CASSLRNGQGEEQYF.

V gene TRBV10-3 combines with J gene TRBJ2-4; 12 nucleotides line up with TRBD1. CDR1 is ENHRY and CDR2 is SYGVKD in the germline V gene. The CDR3 spans 18 residues. Unmatched junction bases numbered 8, after V lost 0 bases and J lost 5 bases. The CDR3 loop is CAISESMIGTGGQNIQYF. DNA for the CDR3: TGTGCCATCAGTGAGTCAATGATTGGGACAGGGGGCCAAAACATTCAGTACTTC.

The chain recombines TRBV7-2 with TRBJ2-1; 9 positions agree with TRBD2. The CDR3 is made up of 15 amino acids. CDR1 SGHTA and CDR2 FQGNSA come from the germline V gene. Trimming removed 1 base from V and 12 bases from J; junction bases left unmatched: 10. The CDR3 here is CASSLGGRAGDGQFF. Here the CDR3 DNA reads TGTGCCAGCAGCTTAGGCGGGAGGGCCGGGGATGGGCAGTTCTTC.

This clonotype was seen a handful of times. This chain links TRBV29-1 with TRBJ2-5, with 7 positions matching TRBD1. V shed 1 base, J shed 5 bases, and the junction held 7 bases outside the gene matches. Per the germline V gene, CDR1 is SQVTM and CDR2 is ANQGSEA. This CDR3 has 14 residues. Written as DNA, the CDR3 is TGCAGCGTTGAAGTTGACAGGGCGGTGGAGACCCAGTACTTC. Protein: CSVEVDRAVETQYF.

This clonotype appeared a few times. The chain carries TRBV7-2 and TRBJ1-4; D might be TRBD1 (6 bases). Germline V lookup: CDR1 SGHTA, CDR2 FQGNSA. V gave up 5 bases and J gave up 8 bases, with 15 bases separating them. The CDR3 has 14 amino acids. CDR3 in amino acids: CASSPNGGREKLFF. The DNA of the CDR3 is TGTGCCAGCAGCCCGAATGGGGGCCGGGAAAAACTGTTTTTT.

This clonotype was counted between two and nine times. The gene calls are TRBV5-5 and TRBJ1-6, with 7 positions matching TRBD1. The J segment lost 7 bases and the V segment lost 2 bases, leaving 18 bases of the junction unmatched. Germline values: CDR1 SGHKS, CDR2 YYEKEE (reference sequence). CDR3 length: 19 amino acids. CDR3 coding DNA: TGTGCCAGCAGCTTATTTTTCCTGGGACGGACAGGTTCAAATTCACCCCTCCACTTT. Translated: CASSLFFLGRTGSNSPLHF.

The sample holds many counts of this clonotype. This rearrangement joins TRBV6-6 to TRBJ2-4; TRBD1 might be the D (6 bases). Germline CDR1 reads MNHNY; CDR2 reads SVGAGI (reference sequence). V lost 6 bases to trimming and J lost 0 bases, with 9 bases between them. This CDR3 has 14 amino acids. The CDR3 loop reads CASRHREAKNIQYF. The CDR3 bases are TGTGCCAGCAGGCACAGGGAAGCCAAAAACATTCAGTACTTC.

This clonotype was seen ten or more times. The J gene is TRBJ2-7, the V gene TRBV20-1; TRBD2 aligns across 11 bases. The CDR3 is 15 residues long. Germline lookup yields CDR1 DFQATT and CDR2 SNEGSKA (reference sequence). V lost 5 bases and J lost 1; bases outside the gene matches: 7. The CDR3 coding sequence is TGCAGTGCTGTTAGCGGGAGGGCCGGTTCCTACGAGCAGTACTTC. It specifies CSAVSGRAGSYEQYF.

V usage is TRBV25-1 and J usage is TRBJ2-3, with D unclear. The V end was cut by 3 bases, the J end by 5 bases, with 15 bases between. The CDR3 totals 15 residues. The germline gives CDR1 MGHDK, CDR2 SYGVNS. CDR3 sequence: CASSDPPTLLDTQYF. CDR3 DNA sequence: TGTGCCAGCAGTGACCCCCCCACCCTCCTAGATACGCAGTATTTT.

This clonotype was seen repeatedly, ten times or more. The chain has TRBV2 and TRBJ2-2, with 7 bases matching TRBD1. The germline V gene has CDR1 SNHLY and CDR2 FYNNEI. This CDR3 is 15 amino acids long. V lost 6 bases, J lost 0 bases, and 4 bases stayed unmatched. The CDR3 sequence is CASRWDSSNTGELFF. CDR3 sequence (DNA): TGTGCCAGCAGATGGGACAGCTCGAACACCGGGGAGCTGTTTTTT.

In its sample, this clonotype was seen a few times. The V call is TRBV28, the J call TRBJ2-1; weak D call: TRBD1 (5 bases). Germline CDR1 MDHEN, CDR2 SYDVKM. The V end lost 0 bases, the J end lost 2 bases, and 11 bases lay between the germline ends. This CDR3 has 16 amino acids. CDR3 region: CASSLWGRAPYNEQFF. The CDR3 DNA reads TGTGCCAGCAGTTTATGGGGCAGGGCCCCCTACAATGAGCAGTTCTTC.

The V and J genes are TRBV20-1 and TRBJ1-1, with 10 positions matching TRBD1. Germline values: CDR1 DFQATT, CDR2 SNEGSKA (reference sequence). J lost 7 bases, V lost 3 bases, and 5 bases had no gene match. The CDR3 extends over 13 amino acids. This CDR3 is CSASRRTGGEAFF. The CDR3 DNA reads TGCAGTGCTAGCCGACGGACAGGGGGTGAAGCTTTCTTT.

In its sample, this clonotype was seen many times. The rearrangement links TRBV6-6 to TRBJ2-5, with D tentatively TRBD1 (5 bases). The germline V gene encodes CDR1 MNHNY and CDR2 SVGAGI (reference sequence). The V end lost 1 base, the J end lost 5 bases, and 17 bases lay between the germline ends. The CDR3 has 16 amino acids. This chain's CDR3 is CASSYLLKGSGETQYF. The CDR3 DNA reads TGTGCCAGCAGTTACTTATTGAAGGGGTCAGGGGAGACCCAGTACTTC.

The rearrangement joins TRBV29-1 to TRBJ2-1; 12 bases map to TRBD2. The length of the CDR3 is 14 residues. J gave up 7 bases and V 4 bases, and 5 bases lay outside the gene matches. CDR1 and CDR2 from the germline V gene are SQVTM and ANQGSEA. The CDR3 sequence is CSVGLAGGKNEQFF. The CDR3 DNA follows: TGCAGCGTTGGGCTAGCGGGAGGGAAGAATGAGCAGTTCTTC.

In this sample, this clonotype turned up many times. The chain uses TRBV7-2 and TRBJ2-7; 12 nucleotides agree with TRBD2. The length of the CDR3 is 17 residues. Looked up from germline, CDR1 is SGHTA and CDR2 is FQGNSA. V shed 2 bases and J 7 bases; nucleotides not matched to a gene: 12. This CDR3 reads CASSLILAGGPRGEQYF. The CDR3 region has the DNA TGTGCCAGCAGCTTAATCCTAGCGGGAGGGCCACGGGGGGAGCAGTACTTC.